What follows are 14 T cell receptor beta chains derived from one specimen sequenced in a study of T cell repertoires in cytomegalovirus infection. MiXCR, run by TCRdb on the reads, gives a single entry per CDR3 protein. The sample consists of approximately 500,000 distinct CDR3 sequences, 15% to 20% of them appearing once. Source material: CD8+ T cells from PBMCs. Every receptor here comes from a human donor in good health (CMV status not recorded). Some clones in this sample may be carry-over from other donors' samples.

The rearrangement uses TRBV19 and TRBJ2-3; the D is unclear. The CDR3 has 15 amino acids. Trimming removed 2 bases at V and 0 bases at J, with 9 bases between. From germline, CDR1 is LNHDA and CDR2 SQIVND (reference sequence). CDR3 sequence (DNA): TGTGCCAGTAGTATACGAGCTGCTAGCACAGATACGCAGTATTTT. This codes for CASSIRAASTDTQYF. Variable domain in full (rest from reference TRBV19 and TRBJ2-3): DGGITQSPKYLFRKEGQNVTLSCEQNLNHDAMYWYRQDPGQGLRLIYYSQIVNDFQKGDIAEGYSVSREKKESFPLTVTSAQKNPTAFYLCASSIRAASTDTQYFGPGTRLTVL.

This clonotype was counted at least ten times. J is TRBJ1-4 and V is TRBV12-3 or TRBV12-4; TRBD1 is a possible D gene (5 bases). This CDR3 has 13 amino acids. Trimming cost V 7 bases and J 7 bases, with 13 bases left between them. For the CDR3, the DNA is TGTGCCAGCAATCCGGGGGGAGGTGAAAAACTGTTTTTT. Translated, it gives CASNPGGGEKLFF.

This clonotype was counted ten times or more. This chain links TRBV12-3 or TRBV12-4 with TRBJ2-1; 11 nucleotides align to TRBD2. The V and J ends lost 7 bases and 3 bases, in that order; junction bases with no gene match: 5. The CDR3 is 15 residues long. As DNA, the CDR3 is TGTGCCAGCATCTATAGCGGGAGGGACTACAATGAGCAGTTCTTC. Residues: CASIYSGRDYNEQFF.

This clonotype was detected a few times. The chain is built from TRBV11-3 and TRBJ2-2, with D possibly matching TRBD1 (5 bases). The germline gives CDR1 SGHNT, CDR2 YENEEA. The CDR3 has 13 residues. V lost 4 bases and J lost 3, with 6 bases in between. CDR3: CASSSGYTGELFF. CDR3 nucleotide sequence: TGTGCCAGCAGCTCAGGGTACACCGGGGAGCTGTTTTTT. The full variable domain, its missing parts supplied by reference TRBV11-3 and TRBJ2-2, is EAGVVQSPRYKIIEKKQPVAFWCNPISGHNTLYWYLQNLGQGPELLIRYENEEAVDDSQLPKDRFSAERLKGVDSTLKIQPAELGDSAVYLCASSSGYTGELFFGEGSRLTVL.

The sample holds a few counts of this clonotype. The genes are TRBV19 and TRBJ2-2; 8 positions match TRBD1. Losses at the gene ends were 4 bases for V and 11 bases for J; bases not matched to a gene: 9. Germline CDR1 and CDR2: LNHDA and SQIVND (reference sequence). CDR3 length: 14 residues. The CDR3 nucleotides are TGTGCCAGTAGTAAACTATTCGACAGGGGCGAGCTGTTTTTT. It codes for CASSKLFDRGELFF.

CDR3 sequence: CASSYSLREATSGANVLTF. For the CDR3, the DNA is TGTGCCAGCAGTTACTCGCTGAGGGAGGCTACCTCTGGGGCCAACGTCCTGACTTTC. This chain uses TRBV6-6 with TRBJ2-6, with D possibly being TRBD2 (6 bases). Looked up from germline, CDR1 is MNHNY and CDR2 is SVGAGI (reference sequence). Deletions cut 0 bases from V and 0 bases from J, with 15 bases between. This CDR3 spans 19 amino acids.

This clonotype has a count of ten or more. The genes are TRBV6-1 and TRBJ2-5; no reliable D call. This CDR3 comprises 12 residues. V lost 6 bases and J lost 4, with 9 bases in between. Germline lookup yields CDR1 MNHNS and CDR2 SASEGT. CDR3 protein: CASRGMGETQYF. For the CDR3, the DNA is TGTGCCAGCAGGGGGATGGGAGAGACCCAGTACTTC.

The chain employs TRBV11-2 and TRBJ1-4; D gene unclear. Germline V gene data show CDR1 as SGHAT and CDR2 as FQNNGV. The V end was cut by 0 bases, the J end by 7 bases, with 3 bases between. This CDR3 is built from 12 residues. The CDR3 nucleotides read TGTGCCAGCAGCTTAGATTCTGAAAAACTGTTTTTT. Translation: CASSLDSEKLFF.

Only a few counts were recorded for this clonotype. The V call is TRBV7-9, the J call TRBJ1-2; D may be TRBD1 (5 bases). This CDR3 is built from 10 residues. The germline V gene has CDR1 SEHNR and CDR2 FQNEAQ (reference sequence). The germline V and J ends were trimmed by 7 bases and 12 bases, with 12 bases remaining between them. CDR3 in DNA: TGTGCCAGCACCTCCGGGACGAACACCTTC. It codes for CASTSGTNTF. The full variable domain, its missing parts supplied by reference TRBV7-9 and TRBJ1-2, is DTGVSQNPRHKITKRGQNVTFRCDPISEHNRLYWYRQTLGQGPEFLTYFQNEAQLEKSRLLSDRFSAERPKGSFSTLEIQRTEQGDSAMYLCASTSGTNTFGSGTRLTVV.

The genes are TRBV24-1 and TRBJ2-1, with D hard to call. The CDR3 extends over 13 amino acids. Germline lookup yields CDR1 KGHDR and CDR2 SFDVKD. V lost 1 base and J lost 5, with 5 bases in between. CDR3 DNA sequence: TGTGCCACCAGTGATTTCTGGGACAATGAGCAGTTCTTC. Amino acid sequence: CATSDFWDNEQFF.

In this sample, this clonotype turned up a few times. The J gene is TRBJ2-1, the V gene TRBV7-8; the match to TRBD2 covers 10 bases. V dropped 4 bases and J dropped 2; count of bases not matched to a gene: 2. Per germline, CDR1 SGHVS and CDR2 FQNEAQ. The CDR3 runs to 15 residues. CDR3 sequence: CASSSLAGAYNEQFF. Written as DNA, the CDR3 is TGTGCCAGCAGCTCCCTAGCGGGAGCCTACAATGAGCAGTTCTTC.

This clonotype was recorded a few times. The chain joins TRBV2 to TRBJ2-1; 10 nucleotides match TRBD2. V lost 7 bases to trimming and J lost 4 bases; unmatched junction nucleotides: 7. The CDR3 covers 15 residues. Germline V CDR1 and CDR2: SNHLY, FYNNEI. DNA for the CDR3: TGTGCCAGCATGAGCGGGGGGGATCGATACAATGAGCAGTTCTTC. This translates into CASMSGGDRYNEQFF.

This clonotype has only a few counts. The chain combines TRBV7-9 with TRBJ2-7, with 9 bases that match TRBD1. Germline V gene sequence: CDR1 SEHNR, CDR2 FQNEAQ (reference sequence). The CDR3 has 18 amino acids. V dropped 5 bases and J dropped 4; count of bases not matched to a gene: 18. The CDR3 DNA reads TGTGCCAGCAGCCCCAGAGATACAGGGGGCGTGAGGCCTTACGAGCAGTACTTC. Translated: CASSPRDTGGVRPYEQYF. The variable domain in full, completed from reference TRBV7-9 and TRBJ2-7, reads DTGVSQNPRHKITKRGQNVTFRCDPISEHNRLYWYRQTLGQGPEFLTYFQNEAQLEKSRLLSDRFSAERPKGSFSTLEIQRTEQGDSAMYLCASSPRDTGGVRPYEQYFGPGTRLTVT.

The chain employs TRBV3-1 and TRBJ1-2; 7 bases align to TRBD1. With V trimmed by 4 bases and J by 1 base, 12 bases remained unmatched. The germline gives CDR1 LGHDT, CDR2 YNNKEL (reference sequence). The CDR3 loop spans 17 amino acids. CDR3 nucleotide sequence: TGTGCCAGCAGCCCAGATGAGGGACAGATTTTTAACTATGGCTACACCTTC. It specifies CASSPDEGQIFNYGYTF.